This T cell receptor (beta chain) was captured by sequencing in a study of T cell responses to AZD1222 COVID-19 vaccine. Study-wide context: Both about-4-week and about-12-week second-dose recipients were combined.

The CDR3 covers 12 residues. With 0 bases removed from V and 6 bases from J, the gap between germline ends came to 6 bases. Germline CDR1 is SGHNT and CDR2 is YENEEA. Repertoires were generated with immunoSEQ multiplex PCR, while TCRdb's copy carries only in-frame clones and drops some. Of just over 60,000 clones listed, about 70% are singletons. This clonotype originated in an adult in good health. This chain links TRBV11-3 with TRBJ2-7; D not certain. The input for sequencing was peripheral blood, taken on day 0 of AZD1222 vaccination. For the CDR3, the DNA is TGTGCCAGCAGCTTAGACGTCGGCGAGCAGTACTTC. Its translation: CASSLDVGEQYF.